This T cell receptor beta chain was recorded in a study of shared clonotypes between healthy human individuals. At the level of the study: Donor ages ranged 18 to 49 years: two women, a few men.

The deep-level immunoSEQ assay was used. PCR replicates performed on unsorted PBMC used approximately 300 ng DNA, 29,000 or so T cell genomes. TCRdb keeps only in-frame clones here, not all; method: immunoSEQ multiplex PCR. Of 450,000 to 600,000 clones listed, around 80% were seen once; the top ten hold about an eighth. Every one of the donors was a Caucasian adult that lived in Nashville, Tennessee. Germline CDR1 is SEHNR and CDR2 is FQNEAQ (reference sequence). V lost 3 bases to trimming and J lost 3 bases, with 14 bases between them. This CDR3 has 16 amino acids. This chain joins TRBV7-9 and TRBJ1-4; D is perhaps TRBD1 (5 bases). The TCR sequence derives from a woman aged 40-49 years in good health. Some clones in this sample may be carry-over from other donors' samples. The sequencing sample was made of PBMCs. In nucleotides, the CDR3 is TGTGCCAGCAGCTTGGGATCCGGGACGGCTAATGAAAAACTGTTTTTT. This codes for CASSLGSGTANEKLFF.